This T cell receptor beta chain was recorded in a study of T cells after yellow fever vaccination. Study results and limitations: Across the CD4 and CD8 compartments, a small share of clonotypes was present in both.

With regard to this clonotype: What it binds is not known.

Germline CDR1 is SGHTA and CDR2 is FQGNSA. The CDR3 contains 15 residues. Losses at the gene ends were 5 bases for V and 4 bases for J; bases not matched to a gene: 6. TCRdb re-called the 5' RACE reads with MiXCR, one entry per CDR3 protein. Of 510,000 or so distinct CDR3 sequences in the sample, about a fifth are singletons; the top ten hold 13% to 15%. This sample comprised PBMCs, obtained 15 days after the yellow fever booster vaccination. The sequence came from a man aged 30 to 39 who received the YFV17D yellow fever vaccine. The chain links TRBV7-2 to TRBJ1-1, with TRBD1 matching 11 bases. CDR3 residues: CASSKTGTGGTEAFF. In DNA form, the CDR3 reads TGTGCCAGCAGCAAGACCGGGACAGGGGGCACTGAAGCTTTCTTT. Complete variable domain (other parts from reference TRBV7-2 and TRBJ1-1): GAGVSQSPSNKVTEKGKDVELRCDPISGHTALYWYRQSLGQGLEFLIYFQGNSAPDKSGLPSDRFSAERTGGSVSTLTIQRTQQEDSAVYLCASSKTGTGGTEAFFGQGTRLTVV.